This T cell receptor beta chain came from a study of spatial heterogeneity in lung cancer. Study summary: In raw reads, more than 8.5 appearances on average were recorded for each unique TCR and UMI combination.

The table lists this clonotype with many counts. Time point described: blood at routine non-recurrence follow-up after resection. Frozen PBMC, nontumor lung or tumor provided whole RNA, which was sequenced unsorted. The length of the CDR3 is 13 residues. Germline CDR1 is WSHSY and CDR2 is SAAADI. The V end lost 4 bases, the J end lost 4 bases, and 11 bases lay between the germline ends. Each molecule of TCR cDNA was tagged with one unique molecular identifier. From the 5' RACE reads, TCRdb called clonotypes with MiXCR, one entry per CDR3 protein. The profile shows about 70,000 distinct CDR3 sequences, 8% to 9% of them singletons.

The rearrangement joins TRBV10-2 to TRBJ2-7; D remains ambiguous. This specimen consisted of PBMCs, obtained at follow-up. This clonotype was obtained from a female donor with early-stage non-small cell lung cancer. The CDR3 reads CASSGRFRYEQYF. DNA for the CDR3: TGCGCCAGCAGTGGGCGGTTTCGGTACGAGCAGTACTTC.